The source of this T cell receptor (beta chain) is a study of T cell responses to AZD1222 COVID-19 vaccine (dated by TCRdb to the early 2020s). Broadly, across the study: A total of 230 to 250 trial participants underwent TCR sequencing, of whom about 210 received two doses of AZD1222 and about 26 received two doses of the MenACWY control vaccine. Trial participants were enrolled into age subgroups of 18-55, 56-69 and 70-plus years, which contained around 150, 29 and 61 TCR-sequenced participants, respectively. Study-wide findings and limitations: Because no day 14 peak-response samples were available, repertoires were characterized only after the peak T cell response. Conclusions about previously exposed vaccinees are limited, since just six or seven AZD1222 recipients were seropositive for SARS-CoV-2 at baseline. A significant rise in spike-specific TCR breadth and depth was observed after two AZD1222 doses relative to day 0 and relative to MenACWY recipients. The vaccine-associated CD4 TCRs covered the entire spike protein, and the dominant responses fell in regions 160-218 and 743-854. In the small 56-69-year group, the increase in depth fell short of significance, most likely because of low power. Participants were mostly white British and included more females than males, and it was suggested by the authors that clonal diversity may have been underestimated. Reportedly, close to half of the unique spike-specific TCRs recognized epitopes lying outside the regions that are mutated in the B.1.351 and B.1.1.7 variants.

Interpreted using the paper, the time point label stands for: baseline before first vaccination. The treatment or condition label here, explained by the study, means: meningococcal conjugate vaccine given as trial control. The vaccinee samples were drawn from two UK trials, COV001 and COV002, one of which was a single-blind randomized controlled phase 2/3 trial testing AZD1222 (ChAdOx1 nCoV-19) in healthy adults. Trial participant PBMC samples were collected at day 0 and day 28 after the second dose for TCRbeta chain sequencing. With respect to this clone: Its antigen is not yet known. No base quality values were provided; no much bigger clone lies one nucleotide off.

The CDR3 regions of human TCRbeta chains were analyzed by immunosequencing. Processing in the source paper ran as follows. Repertoire TCRs were matched against a reference library of SARS-CoV-2-specific TCRs generated with the MIRA antigen-specificity platform. Breadth was defined as the fraction of unique TCRs that were SARS-CoV-2-associated. Depth was defined as the fraction of total T cells that were SARS-CoV-2-associated. Using the MIRA data, each spike-specific TCR was assigned both to the spike region to which the TCR was reactive and to a CD4 or CD8 class. Log10-transformed breadth and depth values were compared by one-way ANOVA with Sidak's multiple comparisons tests. TCRdb limited this immuneACCESS table to in-frame rearrangements with V and J called. A share of clones is missing; checked studies link under half to unresolved V genes, and the rest is unexplained. V and J calls and clone size are given by that table; D and trimming were obtained from the DNA. Present in this sample are 70,000 to 95,000 clones, roughly nine tenths of which were seen just once. Approximately 2.6% of the sample goes to the ten largest clones.

CDR1 and CDR2 are read off the germline V gene as MNHEY and SVGAGI. The CDR3 runs 15 residues from the cysteine to the phenylalanine. This entry keeps only the CDR3 DNA: 45 bases, framed from base 1. The germline ends are 15 bases apart after V is trimmed by 8 bases and J by 1 base. The sequence links TRBV6-5 to TRBJ1-5; a weak D assignment points to TRBD1 (6 bases agree). The source of this sequence is an adult in good health. The sample in question was peripheral blood, obtained on day 0 of MenACWY control vaccination. The DNA sequence is given as TGTGCCAGCGGCGCGGGGGCGGGGAGCAATCAGCCCCAGCATTTT. It is translated as CASGAGAGSNQPQHF.